This T cell receptor (beta chain) is drawn from a study of tumor and adjacent non-tumor tissue in lung cancer. About the study: Samples averaged approximately 3.9 million productive TCRbeta reads each.

No cell sorting was done before RNA was extracted from the tissue. The CDR3 runs to 15 residues. V was trimmed by 1 base and J by 3 bases, leaving 13 bases between them. The germline gives CDR1 SGHDT, CDR2 YYEEEE. A modified ARM-PCR protocol with three rounds of nested PCR amplified TCRbeta. MiXCR, run by TCRdb on the multiplex PCR reads, gives a single entry per CDR3 protein. The table has over 110,000 distinct CDR3 sequences, 66% seen once. This clonotype was detected a few times. The sequenced material came from lung tumor tissue. This chain uses TRBV5-6 with TRBJ1-1, with no clear D. This receptor was identified in a man aged 55 to 70 with small cell lung cancer. CDR3 sequence: CASSLSDVTYTEAFF. CDR3 sequence (DNA): TGTGCCAGCAGCTTGAGCGACGTCACTTACACTGAAGCTTTCTTT.